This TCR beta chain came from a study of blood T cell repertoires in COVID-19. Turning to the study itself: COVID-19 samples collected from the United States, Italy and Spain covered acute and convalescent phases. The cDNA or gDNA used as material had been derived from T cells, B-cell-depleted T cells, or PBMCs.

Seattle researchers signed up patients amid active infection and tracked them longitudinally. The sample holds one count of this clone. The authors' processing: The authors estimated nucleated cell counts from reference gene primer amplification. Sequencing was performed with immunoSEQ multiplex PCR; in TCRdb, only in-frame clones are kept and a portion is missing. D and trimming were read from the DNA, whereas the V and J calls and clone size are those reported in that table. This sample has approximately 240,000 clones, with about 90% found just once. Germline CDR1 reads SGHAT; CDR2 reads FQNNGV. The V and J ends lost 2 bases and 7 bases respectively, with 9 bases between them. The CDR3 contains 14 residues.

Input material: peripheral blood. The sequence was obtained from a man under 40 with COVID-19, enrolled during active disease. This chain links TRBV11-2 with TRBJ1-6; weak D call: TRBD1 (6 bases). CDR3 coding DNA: TGTGCCAGCAGCTTAACAGGGCGGAATTCACCCCTCCACTTT. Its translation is CASSLTGRNSPLHF.